This T cell receptor beta chain was sequenced for a study of blood T cell repertoires in COVID-19. V was clipped by 5 bases and J by 1 base, with 12 bases between them. Germline V gene lookup returns CDR1 MDHEN and CDR2 SYDVKM. This CDR3 is 14 amino acids long. The data were produced by immunoSEQ multiplex PCR, yet TCRdb's version contains in-frame clones alone and is incomplete. This sample has approximately 260,000 clones, with approximately 85% found just once. Comment on this clone: Other DNA sequences from this sample encode an identical CDR3 as well.

The receptor was isolated from a woman between 50 and 59 years old who had been exposed to COVID-19. The specimen was PBMCs or T cells enriched from blood (not recorded which). The chain carries TRBV28 and TRBJ2-7, with D perhaps matching TRBD1 (6 bases). In nucleotides, the CDR3 is TGTGCCAGCAGTGTACAGGGTGGGTCCTACGAGCAGTACTTC. Its translation is CASSVQGGSYEQYF. Filled out from reference TRBV28 and TRBJ2-7, the complete variable domain reads DVKVTQSSRYLVKRTGEKVFLECVQDMDHENMFWYRQDPGLGLRLIYFSYDVKMKEKGDIPEGYSVSREKKERFSLILESASTNQTSMYLCASSVQGGSYEQYFGPGTRLTVT.